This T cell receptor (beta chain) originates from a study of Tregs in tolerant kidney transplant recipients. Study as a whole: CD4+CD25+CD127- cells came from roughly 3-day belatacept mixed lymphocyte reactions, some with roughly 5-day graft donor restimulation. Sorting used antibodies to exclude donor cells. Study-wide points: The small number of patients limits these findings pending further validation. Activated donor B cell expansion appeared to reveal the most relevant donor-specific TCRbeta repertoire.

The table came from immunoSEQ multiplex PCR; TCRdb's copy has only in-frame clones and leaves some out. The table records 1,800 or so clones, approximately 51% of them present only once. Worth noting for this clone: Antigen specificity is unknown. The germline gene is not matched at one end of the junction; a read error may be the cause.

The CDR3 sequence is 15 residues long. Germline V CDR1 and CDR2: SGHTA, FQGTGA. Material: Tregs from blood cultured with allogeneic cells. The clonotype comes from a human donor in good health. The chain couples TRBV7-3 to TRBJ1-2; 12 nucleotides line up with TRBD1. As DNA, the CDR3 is TGTGCCAGCAGTTTAAGCGGGACAGGGGGCTCTGGCTACACCTTC. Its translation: CASSLSGTGGSGYTF.